This TCR beta chain was sequenced during a study of cytomegalovirus exposure and HLA in healthy donors (dated by TCRdb to about 2017). For the wider study: An earlier analysis of a few hundred of the donors reported approximately 300 Gb of sequence data and some 110 million unique TCR beta sequences obtained from about 180 million T cells. Typing coverage differed by locus: A, B, C, DRB1 and DQB1 were typed in about 629-640 donors, DQA1 in 522, DPA1 in over 600, and DPB1 in 472. All discovery cohort repertoires had been generated on a single sequencing platform. A later genetic analysis used genome-wide SNP genotypes for 398 of the 666 donors, treating that subset as a discovery cohort. The study combined high-throughput TCR immunosequencing, statistical association of individual TCRs with disease status, and machine learning to predict cytomegalovirus infection status. Besides the first cohort of under 700 subjects, a separate validation cohort made up of roughly 120 different subjects was used. A later analysis re-analyzed previously published TCR beta repertoires from hundreds of donors and added high-resolution HLA genotyping to study TCR occurrence patterns. The aim of the study was to test whether cataloging public T cell receptors could identify signatures of past pathogen exposure. In an earlier analysis of 587 of the donors, high-throughput TCR beta sequencing was used to judge whether each TCR beta V gene segment behaved as functional or pseudogenic. Among the 398 genotyped donors, approximately 77% belonged to the genetic ancestry cluster associated with self-reported Caucasian donors. Among about 410 genotyped donors of the cohort, an average of about 220,000 unique TCR beta nucleotide sequences was sequenced per donor, of which about 18% were non-productive. Because of strong linkage in the cohort, roughly 5 DR-DQ haplotypes were treated as single units for association and clustering. An early release that covered about 600 HLA-typed donors contained about 300 gigabases of sequencing data and roughly 84 million unique TCR sequences. HLA typing included class I and class II loci at four-digit resolution. Donor age, sex, ethnicity and CMV serostatus were compiled together with the repertoire data. The later analysis used no new phenotypic data to find candidate immune exposures, relying instead on TCR beta sequences and their occurrence across donors. The T cell repertoires of several hundred subjects were profiled by immunosequencing and related to cytomegalovirus serostatus.

Based on the germline V gene, the CDR1 and CDR2 sequences are SNHLY and FYNNEI. The germline V and J ends show losses of 6 bases and 6 bases respectively, and no gene match explains 5 bases of the junction. Measured from the cysteine to the phenylalanine, the CDR3 is 13 residues long. Just the 39-base CDR3 DNA is kept, in frame starting at base 1. On this clone itself: What this receptor recognizes is not known. No quality values exist for individual bases; no much larger clone is one base distant.

General findings and caveats noted by the study authors: Only TCR beta chains were sequenced in this cohort, and the absence of alpha or paired-chain data limited detectable features. Broadly in line with IMGT annotations, most TCR beta V segments showed up in productive rearrangements about 87% or about 30% of the time in an earlier analysis of 587 of the donors. In a later analysis, most CMV-associated TCR beta chains were found to appear HLA-restricted, with HLA associations seemingly driven largely by CMV exposure. A later analysis found that HLA-associated TCR beta chains were more clonally expanded and had lower generation probabilities than equally common non-associated chains. Because counts were too low, 15 to 20 rarely observed V segments, including chromosome 9 orphons, were excluded from the earlier analysis of about 500 of the donors. A later analysis associated about 17,000 TCR beta sequences with specific HLA alleles at a false discovery rate of 0.05. When HLA alleles, especially DR and DQ, strongly co-occurred, TCR associations were difficult to assign to individual alleles. Most TCR sequences were seen in very few donors, while some public TCRs were found in many individuals. A further reported finding was that TCR beta sequences accurately predicted the HLA-A and HLA-B alleles for most subjects in the first cohort. Several of the top co-occurrence clusters appeared to be linked to parvovirus B19, influenza, CMV and Epstein-Barr virus, according to a later analysis. A few of the identified cytomegalovirus-associated TCR beta chains were confirmed in vitro to be specific for cytomegalovirus antigens. A later genetic analysis associated a missense DCLRE1C variant with V-gene and J-gene trimming of TCR beta chains, and an independent cohort replicated the association. The 87-base-pair reads could not distinguish some IMGT-functional V segments, including TRBV6-2 and TRBV6-3, so those segments were excluded. In a later analysis, the rate of TCR association differed among HLA loci, with DRB1 alleles having the most associated TCRs and HLA-C alleles having the fewest. Presence/absence analyses assumed roughly uniform sequencing depth across donors, an assumption that may not hold. The study listed over 150 TCR beta chains as associated with cytomegalovirus. According to a later genetic analysis, donors in an Asian-associated ancestry cluster had fewer N-insertions in productive TCRs than the approximately 650-donor mean. The sequencing pipeline was judged likely to have produced a cluster of highly shared sequence variants as a technical artifact. Because HLA typing was unavailable for some donors at each locus, only the typed subset was used in association tests. The only immune exposure information available for the cohort was CMV serostatus. The authors suggested that the approach could potentially be extended to other disease states and immunological phenotypes. Cytomegalovirus status was reported to be diagnosed by the classifier with high specificity and sensitivity in both the original and validation cohorts. Linkage disequilibrium might explain the correlated functional status among segregating V segments, but an unknown experimental factor could not be excluded.

The library was generated by the immunoSEQ multiplex PCR assay. For the multiplex PCR, a mixture combining 60 forward primers for TCR Vbeta segments and 13 reverse primers for TCR Jbeta segments was used. The CDR3 region of rearranged TCR beta genes was amplified from genomic DNA by a multiplex PCR assay. The amplified TCR beta libraries were sequenced on the Illumina HiSeq System as 87-base-pair reads. In the authors' own workflow: A later analysis counted tens of millions of unique TCR beta chains across the approximately 700 repertoires, and some 11 million of these chains were shared by at least two donors. Raw reads were error-corrected and collapsed into unique sequences by a nearest-neighbor algorithm in which closely related sequences were merged to remove PCR and sequencing errors. CDR3 sequences were aligned to IMGT reference sequences to assign V, D and J gene segments. For a sequence to be retained, a match of at least six nucleotides was required to both a V gene segment and a J gene segment. A rearrangement was called productive if the CDR3 had no stop codons and remained in frame with V and J, and every other rearrangement was called non-productive. CDR3 was defined by IMGT convention, running from the second conserved V-encoded cysteine to the conserved J-encoded phenylalanine. Sequences without an unambiguous match to a single V gene segment were excluded from the earlier analysis of about 600 of the donors. An earlier analysis of fewer than 650 of the donors classified V segments as functional when productive rearrangements were above 56.7% and as segregating when the standard deviation between donors was above 5%. To diagnose cytomegalovirus status from the catalog of TCR beta chain sequences, a statistical classification framework was built. V and J gene assignment, in a later analysis, came from comparing TCR nucleotide sequences with IMGT/GENE-DB human TR gene sequences. Using the TCRdist pipeline, a later analysis assigned CDR3 sequences along with most-parsimonious VDJ recombination scenarios. In a later analysis, every TCR beta chain was defined by the combination of its CDR3 amino acid sequence and its V-gene family, and reads without a unique V-gene family were dropped. As a way to deal with suspected cross-contamination and a sequencing artifact, a later analysis dropped under 600 nucleotide sequences that were highly shared and had low generation probability. A later analysis calculated a clonal expansion index for each public chain from normalized within-repertoire ranks of inferred template counts. In a later analysis, generation probabilities were computed using a VDJ recombination model fitted to out-of-frame rearrangements, and the results were checked against IGoR. In a later analysis, hypergeometric tests were used to score TCR-TCR, TCR-HLA and TCR-CMV co-occurrence, with a repertoire-size bias correction applied to TCR pairs. In a later analysis, false discovery rates were estimated by permuting HLA or CMV assignments 20 times. In a later analysis, co-occurring TCRs were grouped using DBSCAN, with TCRdist sequence similarity added in when clustering inside HLA-allele-positive subsets. Repertoires with fewer than 30,000 or more than 120,000 public chains, plus five repertoires with anomalous nucleotide sharing, were excluded from co-occurrence clustering. In its TCRdb copy, this immuneACCESS table keeps in-frame sequences only and misses some clones. Where compared with another copy, unresolved V genes explain less than half of these, and the others have no known cause. V, J and clone size were drawn from that table, and D and trimming were deduced from the DNA. This sample comprises some 170,000 clones, about 80% of them detected only once. The top ten hold less than 10% of the sample.

The cohort comprised fewer than 750 healthy bone marrow donors. At the time of sampling, every cohort member was nominally healthy, though immune exposures that went unrecorded were likely present. The donor tested CMV seropositive, placing the donor among the 289 seropositive members of the cohort. Every donor gave a peripheral blood sample, and the peripheral blood mononuclear cells from that sample were used for TCR beta sequencing. The Qiagen DNeasy Blood Extraction Kit was used to extract genomic DNA from the blood cell samples. The rearrangement combines TRBV2 with TRBJ2-1; TRBD1 aligns with 7 central bases. This TCR was recovered from a young man in good health and CMV-seropositive. The sequenced sample was PBMCs. The CDR3 reads CASRTDRANEQFF. In nucleotide form, the sequence is TGTGCCAGCAGGACAGACAGGGCCAATGAGCAGTTCTTC. The reference TRBV2 and TRBJ2-1 proteins fill in what lies around the CDR3, so the full variable domain reads EPEVTQTPSHQVTQMGQEVILRCVPISNHLYFYWYRQILGQKVEFLVSFYNNEISEKSEIFDDQFSVERPDGSNFTLKIRSTKLEDSAMYFCASRTDRANEQFFGPGTRLTVL.